These 3 T cell receptor beta chains share one sample of origin, sequenced in a study of control samples from healthy donors and cancer patients. The data were produced by immunoSEQ multiplex PCR, yet TCRdb's version contains in-frame clones alone and is incomplete. The sample shows roughly 80,000 clones, around nine tenths of them seen only once. The sequenced material came from blood. All receptors come from a woman aged 45-65 years in good health.

The V call is TRBV2, the J call TRBJ1-6, with unresolved D. Germline V gives CDR1 SNHLY, CDR2 FYNNEI. The CDR3 length is 14 residues. V was shortened by 10 bases and J by 8 bases, with 18 bases between the two germline ends. The CDR3 loop is CATKLQALDSPLHF. The CDR3 DNA reads TGTGCCACCAAACTTCAGGCGCTGGATTCACCCCTCCACTTT.

The rearrangement joins TRBV7-8 to TRBJ1-1, with 8 nucleotides matching TRBD1. CDR3 length equals 15 residues. Germline V gene lookup returns CDR1 SGHVS and CDR2 FQNEAQ. After removal of 3 bases from V and 2 bases from J, the junction contained 5 bases not matched to a gene. CDR3 residues: CASSLGQGANTEAFF. CDR3 DNA sequence: TGTGCCAGCAGCTTGGGGCAGGGGGCCAACACTGAAGCTTTCTTT.

The rearrangement uses TRBV30 and TRBJ2-1; 8 bases map to TRBD2. After removal of 0 bases from V and 4 bases from J, the junction contained 5 bases not matched to a gene. The CDR3 runs to 15 residues. Germline V gene data show CDR1 as GTSNPN and CDR2 as SVGIG (reference sequence). The CDR3: CAWSVVLAEYNEQFF. CDR3 coding DNA: TGTGCCTGGAGTGTAGTACTAGCGGAGTACAATGAGCAGTTCTTC.